This T cell receptor (beta chain) came from a study of cytomegalovirus exposure and HLA in healthy donors. About the study: An analysis done earlier identified 100 million to 140 million unique TCR beta sequences from about 179 million T cells. Overall study findings and caveats: Fewer N-insertions (relative to the 666-donor mean) were reportedly seen in an Asian-associated ancestry cluster in a later analysis. Associated with cytomegalovirus, according to the listing, were 150 to 200 TCR beta chains.

Remarks on this clone: Its antigen is not identified.

The PCR employed 60 Vbeta primers together with 13 Jbeta primers. The repertoire was sequenced with immunoSEQ multiplex PCR; TCRdb's copy has only in-frame clones and lacks some. This repertoire comprises 200,000 or so clones; its ten largest clones make up approximately 0.74%. This CDR3 contains 17 residues. V was shortened by 5 bases and J by 5 bases, with 22 bases between the two germline ends. From germline, CDR1 is MDHEN and CDR2 SYDVKM. Sequences were obtained from PBMCs. The gene calls are TRBV28 and TRBJ2-1, with D perhaps matching TRBD2 (5 bases). The receptor was isolated from a boy between 5 and 17 years old in good health and CMV-seronegative. CDR3 sequence reads: CASSQAGRDHKDNEQFF. The CDR3 DNA reads TGTGCCAGCAGTCAGGCCGGCCGGGATCACAAAGACAATGAGCAGTTCTTC.